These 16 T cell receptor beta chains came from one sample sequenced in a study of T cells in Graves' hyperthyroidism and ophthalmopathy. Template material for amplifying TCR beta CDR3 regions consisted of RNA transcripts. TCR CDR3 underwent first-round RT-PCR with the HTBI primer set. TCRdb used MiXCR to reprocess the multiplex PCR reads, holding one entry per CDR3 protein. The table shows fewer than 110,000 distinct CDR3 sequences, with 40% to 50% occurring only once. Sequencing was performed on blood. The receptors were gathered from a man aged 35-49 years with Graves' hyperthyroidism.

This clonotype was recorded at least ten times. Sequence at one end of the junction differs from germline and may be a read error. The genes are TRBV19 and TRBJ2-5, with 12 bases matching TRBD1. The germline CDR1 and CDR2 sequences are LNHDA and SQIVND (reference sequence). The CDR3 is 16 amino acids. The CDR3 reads CASSTPGQGARETQYF. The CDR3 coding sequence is TGTGCTAGTAGTACCCCGGGACAGGGGGCTCGGGAGACCCAGTACTTC.

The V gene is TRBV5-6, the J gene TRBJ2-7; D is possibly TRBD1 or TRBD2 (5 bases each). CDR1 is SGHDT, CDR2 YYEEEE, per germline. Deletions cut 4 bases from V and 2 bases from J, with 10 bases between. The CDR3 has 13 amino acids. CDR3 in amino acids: CASSRGTAYEQYF. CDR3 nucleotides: TGTGCCAGCAGCCGAGGGACGGCCTACGAGCAGTACTTC.

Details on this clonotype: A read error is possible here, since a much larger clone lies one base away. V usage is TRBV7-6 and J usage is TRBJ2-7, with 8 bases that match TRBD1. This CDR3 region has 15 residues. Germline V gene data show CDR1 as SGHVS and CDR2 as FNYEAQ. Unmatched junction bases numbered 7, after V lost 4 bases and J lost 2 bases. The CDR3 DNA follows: TGTGCCAGCAGCTACGAGACAGGGGATCCCTACGAGCAGTACTTC. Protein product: CASSYETGDPYEQYF.

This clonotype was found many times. This CDR3 reads CATSAPPGTGGVYNEQFF. CDR3 in DNA: TGTGCCACCAGTGCCCCCCCCGGGACAGGGGGGGTTTACAATGAGCAGTTCTTC. V is TRBV24-1 and J is TRBJ2-1; 11 positions agree with TRBD1. This CDR3 has 18 amino acids. Trimming removed 5 bases from V and 4 bases from J; junction bases left unmatched: 12. Germline V CDR1 and CDR2: KGHDR, SFDVKD.

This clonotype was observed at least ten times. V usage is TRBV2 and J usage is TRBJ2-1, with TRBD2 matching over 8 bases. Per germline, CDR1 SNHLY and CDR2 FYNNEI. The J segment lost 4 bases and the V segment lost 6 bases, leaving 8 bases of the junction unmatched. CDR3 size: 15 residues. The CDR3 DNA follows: TGTGCCAGCAGAAGGAGCGGGAGTACGTACAATGAGCAGTTCTTC. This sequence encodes CASRRSGSTYNEQFF.

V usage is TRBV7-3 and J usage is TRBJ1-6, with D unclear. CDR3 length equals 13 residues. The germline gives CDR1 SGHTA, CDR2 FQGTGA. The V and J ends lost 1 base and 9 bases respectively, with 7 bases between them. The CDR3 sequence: CASSLNSRSPLHF. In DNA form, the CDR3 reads TGTGCCAGCAGCTTAAATTCCCGTTCACCCCTCCACTTT.

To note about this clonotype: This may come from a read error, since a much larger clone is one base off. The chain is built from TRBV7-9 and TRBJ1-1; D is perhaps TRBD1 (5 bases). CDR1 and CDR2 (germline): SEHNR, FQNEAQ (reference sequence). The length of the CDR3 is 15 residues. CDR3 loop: CASSLEGTMNTEALF. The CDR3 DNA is TGTGCCAGCAGCTTGGAAGGGACTATGAACACTGAAGCTCTCTTT. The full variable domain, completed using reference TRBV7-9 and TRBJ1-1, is DTGVSQNPRHKITKRGQNVTFRCDPISEHNRLYWYRQTLGQGPEFLTYFQNEAQLEKSRLLSDRFSAERPKGSFSTLEIQRTEQGDSAMYLCASSLEGTMNTEALFGQGTRLTVV.

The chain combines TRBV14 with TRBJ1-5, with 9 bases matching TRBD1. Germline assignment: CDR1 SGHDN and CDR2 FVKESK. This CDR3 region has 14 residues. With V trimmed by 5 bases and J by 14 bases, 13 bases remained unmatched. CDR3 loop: CASSDWTGERYEHF. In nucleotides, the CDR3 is TGTGCCAGCAGCGATTGGACAGGGGAAAGGTACGAGCATTTT. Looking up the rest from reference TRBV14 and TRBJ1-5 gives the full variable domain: EAGVTQFPSHSVIEKGQTVTLRCDPISGHDNLYWYRRVMGKEIKFLLHFVKESKQDESGMPNNRFLAERTGGTYSTLKVQPAELEDSGVYFCASSDWTGERYEHFGDGTRLSIL.

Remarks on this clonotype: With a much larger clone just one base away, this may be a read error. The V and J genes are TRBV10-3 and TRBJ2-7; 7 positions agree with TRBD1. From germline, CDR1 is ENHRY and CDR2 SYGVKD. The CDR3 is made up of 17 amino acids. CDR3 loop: CASSHAEQGLGSYGQYF. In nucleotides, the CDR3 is TGTGCCAGCAGTCACGCTGAACAGGGGTTGGGCTCCTACGGGCAGTACTTC.

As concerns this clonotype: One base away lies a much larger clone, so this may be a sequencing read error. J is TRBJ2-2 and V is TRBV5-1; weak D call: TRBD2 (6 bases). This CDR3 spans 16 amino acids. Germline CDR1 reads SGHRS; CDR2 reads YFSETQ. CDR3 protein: CANSLSGGKGSGELFF. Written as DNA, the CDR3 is TGCGCCAACAGCTTGTCCGGGGGTAAGGGGTCCGGGGAGCTGTTTTTT.

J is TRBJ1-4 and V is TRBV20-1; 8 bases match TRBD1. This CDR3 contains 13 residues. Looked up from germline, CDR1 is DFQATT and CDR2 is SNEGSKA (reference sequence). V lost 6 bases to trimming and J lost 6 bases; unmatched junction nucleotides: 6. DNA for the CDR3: TGCAGTGCAAAAGACAGGGGAGATGAAAAACTGTTTTTT. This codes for CSAKDRGDEKLFF.

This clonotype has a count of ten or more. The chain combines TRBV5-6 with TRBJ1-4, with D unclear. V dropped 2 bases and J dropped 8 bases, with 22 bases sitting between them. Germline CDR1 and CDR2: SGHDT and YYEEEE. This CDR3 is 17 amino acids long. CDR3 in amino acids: CASSFYPPTLNGEKLFF. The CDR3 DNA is TGTGCCAGCAGCTTCTATCCCCCCACCCTTAACGGGGAAAAACTGTTTTTT.

CDR3 DNA sequence: TGTGCCAGCAGCTTAAGGACGGGACGGACAGAGACCCAGTACTTC. Its translation is CASSLRTGRTETQYF. The V and J genes are TRBV7-9 and TRBJ2-5; D assignment may be TRBD1 or TRBD2 (5 bases each). Germline values: CDR1 SEHNR, CDR2 FQNEAQ (reference sequence). Deletions cut 2 bases from V and 4 bases from J, with 14 bases between. The CDR3 has 15 residues.

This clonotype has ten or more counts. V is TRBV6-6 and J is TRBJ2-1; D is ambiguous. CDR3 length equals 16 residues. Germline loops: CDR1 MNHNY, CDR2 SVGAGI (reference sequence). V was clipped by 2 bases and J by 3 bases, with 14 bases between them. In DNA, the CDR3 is TGTGCCAGCAGTTACCCTGGCAGGATAGACTACAATGAGCAGTTCTTC. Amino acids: CASSYPGRIDYNEQFF.

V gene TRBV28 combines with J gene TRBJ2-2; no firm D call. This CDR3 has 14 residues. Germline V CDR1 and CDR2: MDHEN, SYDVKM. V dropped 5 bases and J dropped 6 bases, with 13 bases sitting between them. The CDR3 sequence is CASSPDGRAGELFF. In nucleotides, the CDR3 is TGTGCCAGCAGTCCGGACGGGCGAGCCGGGGAGCTGTTTTTT.

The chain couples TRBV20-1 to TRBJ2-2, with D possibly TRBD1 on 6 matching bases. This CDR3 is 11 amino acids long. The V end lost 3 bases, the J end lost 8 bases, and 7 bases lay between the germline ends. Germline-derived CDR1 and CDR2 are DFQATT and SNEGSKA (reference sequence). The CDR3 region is CSARGTGELFF. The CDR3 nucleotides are TGCAGTGCTAGGGGGACAGGGGAGCTGTTTTTT.